This TCR beta chain was recorded in a study of long-term antiretroviral therapy in people with HIV. Background on the study: The oldest samples precede the 2015 immediate-ART recommendation by about a decade. Study-wide results and caveats: Blood sampling spanned 2004 to 2017, possibly under older ART regimens. Information on adherence, resistance and therapy changes was unavailable.

A remark on this clone: What it recognizes is unknown.

Losses at the gene ends were 0 bases for V and 4 bases for J; bases not matched to a gene: 7. The CDR3 loop spans 17 amino acids. Per germline, CDR1 SGHTS and CDR2 YDEGEE. This was the immunoSEQ v3.0 assay at survey level. This table comes from immunoSEQ multiplex PCR, and its TCRdb copy is limited to in-frame clones, with some not included. The sample lists 20,000 to 25,000 clones; roughly 85% were seen once. Each donor provided at least one pre-ART PBMC sample and at least two post-ART PBMC samples. The TCR sequence derives from a woman aged 35 to 49 with HIV. Here the sequenced sample was unsorted PBMCs, taken 4.1 years after starting antiretroviral therapy. The genes are TRBV5-8 and TRBJ2-5, with 12 bases that match TRBD2. The CDR3 DNA reads as TGTGCCAGCAGCTTGGGACTAGCGGGAGTGAATGGAGAGACCCAGTACTTC. Protein product: CASSLGLAGVNGETQYF.